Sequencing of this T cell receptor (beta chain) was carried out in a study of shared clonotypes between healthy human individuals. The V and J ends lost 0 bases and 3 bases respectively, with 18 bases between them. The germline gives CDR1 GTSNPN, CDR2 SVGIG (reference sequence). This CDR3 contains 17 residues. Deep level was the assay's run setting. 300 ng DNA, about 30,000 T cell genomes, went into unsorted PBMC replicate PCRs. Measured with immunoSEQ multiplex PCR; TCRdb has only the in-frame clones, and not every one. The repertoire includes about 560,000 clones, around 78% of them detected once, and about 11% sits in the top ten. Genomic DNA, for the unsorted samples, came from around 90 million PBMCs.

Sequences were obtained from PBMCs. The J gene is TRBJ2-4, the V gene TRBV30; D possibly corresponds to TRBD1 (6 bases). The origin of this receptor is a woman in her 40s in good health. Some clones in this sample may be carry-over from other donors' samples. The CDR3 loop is CAWSVLGRARGKNIQYF. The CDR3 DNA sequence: TGTGCCTGGAGTGTACTGGGCAGGGCCAGGGGCAAAAACATTCAGTACTTC.